This T cell receptor beta chain was sequenced in a study of cytomegalovirus exposure and HLA in healthy donors (dated by TCRdb to 2016 to 2017). General notes on the study: An earlier analysis of some 550 of the donors reported about 250 Gb of sequence data and 120 million or so unique TCR beta sequences from 190 million or so T cells. An early release that covered about 600 HLA-typed donors contained about 300 gigabases of sequencing data and tens of millions of unique TCR sequences. The genetic ancestry cluster associated with self-reported Caucasian donors included over 80% of the roughly 390 genotyped donors. The study was designed to test whether signatures of past pathogen exposure could be identified by cataloging public T cell receptors. The study used immunosequencing to profile the T cell repertoires of 670 or so subjects and linked those repertoires to cytomegalovirus serostatus. In addition to the first cohort of around 670 subjects, a separate validation cohort of some 120 different subjects was used. To predict cytomegalovirus infection status, the study brought together high-throughput TCR immunosequencing, statistical association of individual TCRs with disease status, and machine learning. A later analysis re-examined previously published TCR beta repertoires from just over 650 donors and added high-resolution HLA genotyping to investigate patterns of TCR occurrence. Rather than drawing on any new phenotypic data, the later analysis identified candidate immune exposures from TCR beta sequences and the way those sequences occurred across donors. An earlier analysis of around 580 of the donors used high-throughput TCR beta sequencing to judge whether each TCR beta V gene segment behaved as functional or pseudogenic. Donor age, sex, ethnicity and CMV serostatus were compiled alongside the repertoire data. Genome-wide SNP genotypes for about 65% of the roughly 670 donors were used in a later genetic analysis, which treated that subset as a discovery cohort. Every discovery cohort repertoire had been produced on one sequencing platform. HLA typing included class I and class II loci at four-digit resolution. Typing coverage differed by locus: A, B, C, DRB1 and DQB1 were typed in roughly 620-630 donors, DQA1 in 522, DPA1 in roughly 590, and DPB1 in 450 to 480. Because of strong linkage in the cohort, five DR-DQ haplotypes were treated as single units for association and clustering. Among 398 genotyped donors of the cohort, an average of approximately 240,000 unique TCR beta nucleotide sequences was sequenced per donor, of which about 18% were non-productive. Results the study describes overall, beyond this receptor: At a false discovery rate of 0.05, a later analysis linked 16,951 TCR beta sequences to specific HLA alleles. A later genetic analysis associated a missense DCLRE1C variant with V-gene and J-gene trimming of TCR beta chains, and an independent cohort replicated the association. A later analysis found that most CMV-associated TCR beta chains appeared HLA-restricted, with HLA associations seemingly driven largely by CMV exposure. A later genetic analysis reported fewer N-insertions in productive TCRs among donors in an Asian-associated ancestry cluster than the roughly 670-donor mean. The cohort was sequenced for TCR beta chains only, and without alpha or paired-chain data the features that could be detected were limited. A few of the identified cytomegalovirus-associated TCR beta chains were confirmed in vitro to be specific for cytomegalovirus antigens. It was suggested by the authors that the approach could potentially be generalized to other disease states and immunological phenotypes. A further reported finding was that TCR beta sequences accurately predicted the HLA-A and HLA-B alleles for most subjects in the first cohort. When HLA alleles, especially DR and DQ, strongly co-occurred, TCR associations were difficult to assign to individual alleles. A total of 164 TCR beta chains were listed by the study as associated with cytomegalovirus. Roughly uniform sequencing depth across donors was assumed in presence/absence analyses, although this assumption may not hold. Immune exposure information for the cohort was limited to CMV serostatus. Because counts were too low, roughly 17 rarely observed V segments, including chromosome 9 orphons, were left out of the earlier analysis of several hundred of the donors. In a later analysis, HLA-associated TCR beta chains were found to be more clonally expanded and to have lower generation probabilities than equally common non-associated chains. A later analysis found that TCR association rates varied across HLA loci, with DRB1 alleles showing the most associated TCRs and HLA-C alleles the fewest. Correlated functional status among segregating V segments might reflect linkage disequilibrium, but an unknown experimental factor could not be ruled out. Cytomegalovirus status was reported to be diagnosed by the classifier with high specificity and sensitivity in both the original and validation cohorts. Some IMGT-functional V segments, including TRBV6-2 and TRBV6-3, could not be told apart with the 87-base-pair reads, so those segments were excluded. Across donors, most TCR sequences were observed very rarely, whereas some public TCRs were present in many individuals. In an earlier analysis of 500 to 650 of the donors, most TCR beta V segments appeared in productive rearrangements about 87% or about 30% of the time, broadly matching IMGT annotations. A group of highly shared sequence variants was considered likely to be a technical artifact of the sequencing pipeline. Because HLA typing was missing for some donors at each locus, association tests included only the typed subset. According to a later analysis, parvovirus B19, influenza, CMV and Epstein-Barr virus appeared linked to several top co-occurrence clusters.

The library was made by the immunoSEQ multiplex PCR assay. For the multiplex PCR, a mixture combining 60 forward primers for TCR Vbeta segments and 13 reverse primers for TCR Jbeta segments was used. The CDR3 region of rearranged TCR beta genes was amplified from genomic DNA with a multiplex PCR assay. The Illumina HiSeq System was used to sequence the amplified TCR beta libraries as 87-base-pair reads. The paper's processing steps were these. A later analysis tallied 75 million to 95 million unique TCR beta chains across the 660 or so repertoires, and 10 million to 11 million of those chains were shared by two or more donors. Raw reads were error-corrected and collapsed into unique sequences by a nearest-neighbor algorithm in which closely related sequences were merged to remove PCR and sequencing errors. CDR3 sequences were aligned to IMGT reference sequences to assign V, D and J gene segments. For a sequence to be retained, a match of at least six nucleotides was required to both a V gene segment and a J gene segment. A rearrangement was called productive if the CDR3 had no stop codons and remained in frame with V and J, and every other rearrangement was called non-productive. CDR3 was defined by IMGT convention, running from the second conserved V-encoded cysteine to the conserved J-encoded phenylalanine. Sequences without an unambiguous match to a single V gene segment were excluded from the earlier analysis of 500 to 700 of the donors. An earlier analysis of several hundred of the donors classified V segments as functional when productive rearrangements were above 56.7% and as segregating when the standard deviation between donors was above 5%. A statistical classification framework was built to diagnose cytomegalovirus status from the catalog of TCR beta chain sequences. V and J gene assignment, in a later analysis, came from comparing TCR nucleotide sequences with IMGT/GENE-DB human TR gene sequences. In a later analysis, CDR3 sequences and most-parsimonious VDJ recombination scenarios were assigned using the TCRdist pipeline. In a later analysis, each TCR beta chain was defined by its CDR3 amino acid sequence together with its V-gene family, and reads without a unique V-gene family were excluded. In a later analysis, approximately 590 highly shared, low-generation-probability nucleotide sequences were removed to address suspected cross-contamination and a sequencing artifact. In a later analysis, a clonal expansion index was calculated for each public chain from normalized within-repertoire ranks of inferred template counts. In a later analysis, generation probabilities were computed using a VDJ recombination model fitted to out-of-frame rearrangements, and the results were checked against IGoR. In a later analysis, hypergeometric tests were used to score TCR-TCR, TCR-HLA and TCR-CMV co-occurrence, with a repertoire-size bias correction applied to TCR pairs. False discovery rates were estimated in a later analysis by permuting HLA or CMV assignments 20 times. In a later analysis, co-occurring TCRs were grouped using DBSCAN, and TCRdist sequence similarity was added for clustering within HLA-allele-positive subsets. For co-occurrence clustering, repertoires with fewer than 30,000 or more than 120,000 public chains were excluded, along with about five repertoires with anomalous nucleotide sharing. The clones in this table, taken by TCRdb from immuneACCESS, are in-frame only. Not every clone is retained; where verified, under half of the shortfall comes from an unresolved V gene, and the cause of the rest is unknown. D and trimming come from the DNA, and the V and J calls and clone size come from that table. A total of 150,000 to 200,000 clones appear in this sample, more than 60% of them only once. The leading ten clones occupy over 2% of the sample.

CDR1 and CDR2 are read off the germline V gene (reference sequence) as SEHNR and FQNEAQ. From the cysteine up to the phenylalanine, the CDR3 has a length of 14 residues. Of all the DNA, just the CDR3 is kept, 42 bases in frame from base 1. After removal of 0 bases from V and 7 bases from J, the junction retains 3 bases not matched to a gene. In total, roughly 670 healthy bone marrow donors made up the cohort. Cohort members were all nominally healthy when sampled, although unrecorded immune exposures were likely present. CMV serostatus was positive for about 290 and negative for about half of the roughly 700 cohort members, and was not recorded for this donor. Every donor gave a peripheral blood sample, and the peripheral blood mononuclear cells from that sample were used for TCR beta sequencing. Genomic DNA was extracted from the blood cell samples with the Qiagen DNeasy Blood Extraction Kit. Details on this clone: Its cognate antigen has yet to be identified. Base qualities were left out, and no much larger clone turns up one base away.

Sequenced: PBMCs. Recombination connected TRBV7-9 to TRBJ1-2, and TRBD1 aligns with 9 junction nucleotides. This sequence originates from a human donor in good health. The DNA sequence is given as TGTGCCAGCAGCTTAGCGCTACAGGGGGCTGGCTACACCTTC. Translation gives CASSLALQGAGYTF.